A selection of T cell receptor beta chains follows, all from one sample in a study of T cells in Graves' hyperthyroidism and ophthalmopathy. TCRdb re-derived calls from the multiplex PCR reads in MiXCR, one entry per CDR3 protein. The sample has about 600,000 distinct CDR3 sequences, roughly 16% seen once. Specimen: blood. The receptors stem from a woman in her 40s with Graves' ophthalmopathy. Both conserved end residues are part of each CDR3. D genes are given only for firm matches. Expanded clones get a size class; other rows say once, few or many, or leave the size out.

j_call,clone_size,v_call,d_call,cdr3_aa,cdr3_nt
TRBJ2-5,-,TRBV2,-,CASSAPLGQETQYF,TGTGCCAGCAGTGCCCCCCTAGGCCAAGAAACCCAGTACTTC
TRBJ1-5,many,TRBV20-1,-,CSAGGTNQPQHF,TGCAGTGCTGGGGGAACCAATCAGCCCCAGCATTTT
TRBJ1-5,-,TRBV5-1,TRBD1,CASSPGQEGNQPQHF,TGCGCCAGCAGCCCCGGACAGGAGGGAAACCAGCCCCAGCATTTT
TRBJ1-1,many,TRBV12-3/TRBV12-4,TRBD1,CASSLDRVTEAFF,TGTGCCAGCAGCCTGGACAGGGTCACTGAAGCTTTCTTT
TRBJ2-7,many,TRBV6-2/TRBV6-3,TRBD2,CASSAPLGQGTSGSDEQYF,TGTGCCAGCAGCGCCCCCCTCGGACAGGGGACTAGCGGGAGTGACGAGCAGTACTTC
TRBJ2-3,many,TRBV11-2,-,CASSREVTQYF,TGTGCCAGCAGCCGAGAGGTTACGCAGTATTTT
TRBJ1-1,-,TRBV2,-,CASSDLLYTEAFF,TGTGCCAGCAGCGACCTTTTATACACTGAAGCTTTCTTT
TRBJ2-7,many,TRBV12-3/TRBV12-4,-,CASSLNSAGPVEQYF,TGTGCCAGCAGTTTGAATAGCGCTGGCCCAGTCGAGCAGTACTTC
TRBJ2-1,many,TRBV20-1,TRBD2,CSARPSSGGFMDEQFF,TGCAGTGCTAGACCGAGTAGCGGGGGGTTTATGGATGAGCAGTTCTTC
TRBJ2-7,few,TRBV13,-,CASSYALSLSGNSYEQYF,TGTGCCAGCAGCTACGCCCTCTCCTTGAGCGGAAACTCCTACGAGCAGTACTTC
TRBJ2-7,-,TRBV6-2/TRBV6-3,-,CASSYYTRDLSYEQYF,TGTGCCAGCAGTTACTACACGCGGGACCTTTCCTACGAGCAGTACTTC
TRBJ1-1,-,TRBV30,-,CACQGYTEAFF,TGTGCCTGCCAGGGATACACTGAAGCTTTCTTT
TRBJ2-7,-,TRBV20-1,-,CSARDIGESYEQYF,TGCAGTGCTAGAGATATCGGGGAATCCTACGAGCAGTACTTC
TRBJ1-5,-,TRBV5-8,-,CASSPAHSNQPQHF,TGTGCCAGCAGTCCGGCCCATAGCAATCAGCCCCAGCATTTT
TRBJ2-2,-,TRBV9,-,CASSVGFRGAPGELFF,TGTGCCAGCAGCGTAGGGTTTCGGGGGGCGCCCGGGGAGCTGTTTTTT
TRBJ1-1,few,TRBV20-1,-,CSASTQITGTEAFF,TGCAGTGCTAGTACGCAAATTACTGGGACTGAAGCTTTCTTT
TRBJ1-4,many,TRBV28,-,CASSLGGGGNEKLFF,TGTGCCAGCAGTTTAGGGGGGGGTGGAAATGAAAAACTGTTTTTT
TRBJ1-3,many,TRBV2,-,CATEPGHSGNTIYF,TGTGCCACCGAGCCGGGCCACTCTGGAAACACCATATATTTT
TRBJ2-3,many,TRBV5-1,TRBD1,CASKRQGSTDTQYF,TGCGCCAGCAAGAGACAGGGGAGCACAGATACGCAGTATTTT
TRBJ2-1,many,TRBV5-6,-,CASSPGVGNEQFF,TGTGCCAGCAGCCCGGGAGTCGGAAATGAGCAGTTCTTC
TRBJ2-6,few,TRBV29-1,TRBD1,CSVLQGTGANVLTF,TGCAGCGTCTTACAGGGGACTGGGGCCAACGTCCTGACTTTC
TRBJ1-5,-,TRBV19,TRBD1,CASSPRDRGSDQPQHF,TGTGCCAGTAGTCCCCGGGACAGGGGATCGGATCAGCCCCAGCATTTT
TRBJ1-5,few,TRBV10-3,-,CAAGRDQPQHF,TGTGCCGCGGGTCGGGATCAGCCCCAGCATTTT
TRBJ1-2,many,TRBV30,-,CAWSVQPTGSYGYTF,TGTGCCTGGAGTGTACAGCCTACAGGGAGCTATGGCTACACCTTC
TRBJ2-5,few,TRBV9,TRBD2,CASSVSSGEETQYF,TGTGCCAGCAGCGTATCTAGCGGGGAAGAGACCCAGTACTTC
TRBJ2-5,few,TRBV9,-,CASSAGGTGNTETQYF,TGTGCCAGCAGCGCGGGGGGGACAGGGAATACGGAGACCCAGTACTTC
TRBJ2-5,-,TRBV2,-,CASSEMSTSETQYF,TGTGCCAGCAGTGAAATGTCGACCTCAGAGACCCAGTACTTC
TRBJ2-2,-,TRBV10-2,-,CASSEQLATGELFF,TGCGCCAGCAGTGAACAGTTGGCCACCGGGGAGCTGTTTTTT
TRBJ1-5,many,TRBV11-2,TRBD1,CASSQSEQGARDNQPQHF,TGTGCCAGCAGCCAAAGCGAACAGGGGGCGCGGGACAATCAGCCCCAGCATTTT
TRBJ2-7,many,TRBV20-1,TRBD2,CSATTSGGSLGEQYF,TGCAGTGCCACGACTAGCGGGGGGTCTCTCGGCGAGCAGTACTTC
TRBJ2-2,-,TRBV5-4,TRBD2,CASSLTGLAGVAGELFF,TGTGCCAGCAGCTTGACCGGACTAGCGGGAGTAGCCGGGGAGCTGTTTTTT
TRBJ1-2,many,TRBV6-1,-,CASSSHTTRSYGYTF,TGTGCCAGCAGCTCACACACCACTCGGTCTTATGGCTACACCTTC
TRBJ2-6,many,TRBV29-1,-,CSVNLSGANVLTF,TGCAGCGTGAACCTATCTGGGGCCAACGTCCTGACTTTC
TRBJ1-1,-,TRBV6-5,-,CASSYSVGVTEAFF,TGTGCCAGCAGTTACTCGGTGGGTGTTACTGAAGCTTTCTTT
TRBJ2-2,once,TRBV5-1,-,CASSLLAVQGTGELFF,TGCGCCAGCAGCTTGCTGGCAGTCCAAGGCACCGGGGAGCTGTTTTTT
TRBJ1-1,-,TRBV29-1,-,CSVDGRGNTEAFF,TGCAGCGTTGATGGCAGGGGAAACACTGAAGCTTTCTTT
TRBJ2-7,few,TRBV6-1,TRBD2,CASWSRGAGGGEQYF,TGTGCCAGCTGGAGCCGTGGGGCGGGAGGTGGCGAGCAGTACTTC
TRBJ2-1,many,TRBV27,TRBD1,CASSRNGGQGLNEQFF,TGTGCCAGCAGTCGGAATGGGGGACAGGGTTTGAATGAGCAGTTCTTC
TRBJ2-1,few,TRBV20-1,-,CSASPGTFNEQFF,TGCAGTGCTTCCCCCGGGACATTCAATGAGCAGTTCTTC
TRBJ2-3,many,TRBV20-1,-,CSANRGTDTQYF,TGCAGTGCCAACAGGGGCACAGATACGCAGTATTTT
TRBJ2-7,-,TRBV5-1,-,CASSLEQGVDEQYF,TGCGCCAGCAGCTTGGAGCAGGGCGTGGACGAGCAGTACTTC
TRBJ1-4,many,TRBV2,TRBD1,CASRGQGAEKLFF,TGTGCCAGCAGGGGACAGGGGGCTGAAAAACTGTTTTTT
TRBJ2-7,many,TRBV30,TRBD1,CAWTRDRGTYEQYF,TGTGCCTGGACCAGGGACAGGGGGACCTACGAGCAGTACTTC
TRBJ2-1,many,TRBV28,TRBD1,CASSLPGQGHEQFF,TGTGCCAGCAGTTTGCCGGGACAGGGGCATGAGCAGTTCTTC
TRBJ2-7,many,TRBV20-1,TRBD1,CSAKADRDYEQYF,TGCAGTGCTAAGGCCGACAGGGACTACGAGCAGTACTTC
TRBJ2-3,many,TRBV12-3/TRBV12-4,-,CASRRTETDTQYF,TGTGCCAGCAGACGGACAGAGACAGATACGCAGTATTTT
TRBJ2-1,-,TRBV29-1,TRBD2,CSGRAGDLNEQFF,TGCAGCGGGCGGGCGGGAGACCTCAATGAGCAGTTCTTC
TRBJ2-3,-,TRBV20-1,TRBD2,CSAPTSGSVTDTQYF,TGCAGTGCGCCGACTAGCGGGAGTGTTACAGATACGCAGTATTTT
TRBJ1-2,-,TRBV9,-,CASSVAPDSHDIDGYTF,TGTGCCAGCAGCGTAGCCCCCGACAGCCACGATATTGATGGCTACACCTTC